The source of this T cell receptor (beta chain) is a study of CD8 T cells in ankylosing spondylitis. Overall study findings and caveats: There was a TCR beta motif, made of several highly homologous variants, that appeared characteristic of ankylosing spondylitis blood.

Library preparation for TCR beta used quantitative 5'-RACE with molecular barcodes. Each CDR3 protein is one row after TCRdb ran MiXCR on the 5' RACE reads. Seen here are 750,000 to 850,000 distinct CDR3 sequences, approximately 10% observed once, and the top ten hold less than 0.65%. This clonotype was found many times. Its target is not known. The germline CDR1 and CDR2 sequences are DFQATT and SNEGSKA (reference sequence). Trimming removed 3 bases from V and 5 bases from J; junction bases left unmatched: 9. The CDR3 is made up of 14 amino acids. Sequencing was performed on blood, either unsorted or a sorted T cell fraction (not recorded which). The receptor was derived from a male donor with ankylosing spondylitis. The rearrangement uses TRBV20-1 and TRBJ2-7, with 8 nucleotides matching TRBD1. The CDR3 spells CSASETGVWNEQYF. In DNA form, the CDR3 reads TGCAGTGCTAGTGAGACAGGGGTCTGGAACGAGCAGTACTTC.